Listed below are T cell receptor beta chains from one sample, sequenced in a study of neoadjuvant anti-PD-1 for oral cavity cancer. Sequenced by immunoSEQ multiplex PCR; TCRdb stores in-frame clones only, minus some. The data hold just over 65,000 clones, with roughly 81% observed a single time. Sequenced material: PBMCs, taken after nivolumab (anti-PD-1) treatment. The receptors originated from a person between 40 and 85 years old with oral cavity squamous cell carcinoma. The CDR3 runs from the conserved cysteine through the conserved F or W. A D gene is named only where the DNA matches it firmly. Size is omitted from some rows. Given values are once, few, many or a class for expanded clones.

V gene: TRBV18
D gene: TRBD2
J gene: TRBJ2-7
clone size: NA
CDR3 protein: CASSPPGAGSREQYF
CDR3 DNA: TGTGCCAGCTCACCACCTGGAGCGGGGTCGAGGGAGCAGTACTTC

V gene: TRBV13
D gene: TRBD1
J gene: TRBJ1-4
clone size: NA
CDR3 protein: CASSLGQVSGKLFF
CDR3 DNA: TGTGCCAGCAGTTTGGGACAGGTTAGCGGAAAACTGTTTTTT

V gene: TRBV27
D gene: NA
J gene: TRBJ1-4
clone size: NA
CDR3 protein: CASSLGRAGYEKLFF
CDR3 DNA: TGTGCCAGCAGTTTGGGAAGGGCCGGGTATGAAAAACTGTTTTTT

V gene: TRBV28
D gene: NA
J gene: TRBJ1-1
clone size: NA
CDR3 protein: CASGWGTEAFF
CDR3 DNA: TGTGCCAGCGGTTGGGGCACTGAAGCTTTCTTT

V gene: TRBV7-2
D gene: NA
J gene: TRBJ2-1
clone size: NA
CDR3 protein: CASSPFGGSSYNEQFF
CDR3 DNA: TGTGCCAGCAGCCCCTTCGGTGGCTCCTCCTACAATGAGCAGTTCTTC

V gene: TRBV10-3
D gene: NA
J gene: TRBJ2-5
clone size: few
CDR3 protein: CAISESSTTETQYF
CDR3 DNA: TGTGCCATCAGTGAGTCGAGTACGACAGAGACCCAGTACTTC

V gene: TRBV28
D gene: NA
J gene: TRBJ2-7
clone size: NA
CDR3 protein: CASSTLGVRYEQYF
CDR3 DNA: TGTGCCAGCAGCACCCTTGGGGTCCGCTACGAGCAGTACTTC

V gene: TRBV11-2
D gene: NA
J gene: TRBJ2-5
clone size: NA
CDR3 protein: CASSLSVGRETQYF
CDR3 DNA: TGTGCCAGCAGCTTATCGGTCGGGAGAGAGACCCAGTACTTC

V gene: TRBV30
D gene: NA
J gene: TRBJ2-1
clone size: NA
CDR3 protein: CAWSYGNEQFF
CDR3 DNA: TGTGCCTGGAGCTACGGCAATGAGCAGTTCTTC

V gene: TRBV6-1
D gene: NA
J gene: TRBJ1-1
clone size: NA
CDR3 protein: CASTKRGNTEAFF
CDR3 DNA: TGTGCCAGCACCAAACGGGGGAACACTGAAGCTTTCTTT

V gene: TRBV6-5
D gene: NA
J gene: TRBJ2-2
clone size: NA
CDR3 protein: CASRPEGRSYGELFF
CDR3 DNA: TGTGCCAGCAGACCGGAGGGCAGGTCCTACGGGGAGCTGTTTTTT

V gene: TRBV28
D gene: NA
J gene: TRBJ1-2
clone size: NA
CDR3 protein: CASNRAVNYGYTF
CDR3 DNA: TGTGCCAGCAATCGGGCAGTCAACTATGGCTACACCTTC

V gene: TRBV5-5
D gene: NA
J gene: TRBJ2-5
clone size: NA
CDR3 protein: CASSPLRDGGLFQETQYF
CDR3 DNA: TGTGCCAGCAGCCCACTTCGTGATGGCGGTCTTTTTCAAGAGACCCAGTACTTC

V gene: TRBV5-8
D gene: TRBD2
J gene: TRBJ2-7
clone size: NA
CDR3 protein: CASSLGRAIDEQYF
CDR3 DNA: TGTGCCAGCAGCCTCGGGAGGGCCATTGACGAGCAGTACTTC

V gene: TRBV30
D gene: NA
J gene: TRBJ2-1
clone size: NA
CDR3 protein: CAWSRIQAYNEQFF
CDR3 DNA: TGTGCCTGGAGTAGGATACAGGCCTACAATGAGCAGTTCTTC

V gene: TRBV11-2
D gene: NA
J gene: TRBJ2-7
clone size: NA
CDR3 protein: CASSLERSKYF
CDR3 DNA: TGTGCCAGCAGCTTAGAACGGTCTAAGTACTTC

V gene: TRBV30
D gene: NA
J gene: TRBJ2-1
clone size: NA
CDR3 protein: CAWTRVPPGDEQFF
CDR3 DNA: TGTGCCTGGACCCGGGTCCCACCCGGGGATGAGCAGTTCTTC

V gene: TRBV11-2
D gene: NA
J gene: TRBJ2-5
clone size: NA
CDR3 protein: CASSPVPGAQETQYF
CDR3 DNA: TGTGCCAGCAGCCCCGTCCCAGGGGCTCAAGAGACCCAGTACTTC

V gene: TRBV7-7
D gene: NA
J gene: TRBJ2-7
clone size: few
CDR3 protein: CASSSRLKF
CDR3 DNA: TGTGCTAGCAGCTCTCGACTCAAATTC

V gene: TRBV7-3
D gene: TRBD2
J gene: TRBJ2-3
clone size: NA
CDR3 protein: CASSPTGSGSTDTQYF
CDR3 DNA: TGTGCCAGCAGCCCCACGGGTAGCGGGAGCACAGATACGCAGTATTTT

V gene: TRBV10-3
D gene: TRBD2
J gene: TRBJ2-3
clone size: NA
CDR3 protein: CAMGLAGTDTQYF
CDR3 DNA: TGTGCCATGGGCCTAGCGGGCACAGATACGCAGTATTTT

V gene: TRBV27
D gene: NA
J gene: TRBJ1-5
clone size: NA
CDR3 protein: CASSRAQNQPQHF
CDR3 DNA: TGTGCCAGCAGCCGTGCTCAAAATCAGCCCCAGCATTTT

V gene: TRBV19
D gene: TRBD1
J gene: TRBJ1-5
clone size: few
CDR3 protein: CASSVSGQRQPQHF
CDR3 DNA: TGTGCCAGTAGTGTCTCGGGACAGAGACAGCCCCAGCATTTT

V gene: TRBV7-9
D gene: TRBD1
J gene: TRBJ2-7
clone size: NA
CDR3 protein: CASSPGQGVHEQYF
CDR3 DNA: TGTGCCAGCAGCCCGGGACAGGGCGTCCACGAGCAGTACTTC

V gene: TRBV5-1
D gene: NA
J gene: TRBJ1-2
clone size: few
CDR3 protein: CASSPRAVYGYTF
CDR3 DNA: TGCGCCAGCAGCCCCCGGGCGGTGTATGGCTACACCTTC

V gene: TRBV19
D gene: NA
J gene: TRBJ2-1
clone size: NA
CDR3 protein: CASSQTGRDEQFF
CDR3 DNA: TGTGCCAGTAGTCAAACGGGAAGGGATGAGCAGTTCTTC

V gene: TRBV6-1
D gene: NA
J gene: TRBJ2-5
clone size: once
CDR3 protein: CASSETSGTQETQYF
CDR3 DNA: TGTGCCAGCAGTGAAACGTCAGGGACCCAAGAGACCCAGTACTTC

V gene: TRBV6-5
D gene: NA
J gene: TRBJ2-7
clone size: NA
CDR3 protein: CASSESNYEQYF
CDR3 DNA: TGTGCCAGTTCCGAATCTAACTACGAGCAGTACTTC

V gene: TRBV28
D gene: TRBD2
J gene: TRBJ2-7
clone size: NA
CDR3 protein: CASSRGGIAQYF
CDR3 DNA: TGTGCCAGCAGTCGGGGGGGGATTGCGCAGTACTTC

V gene: TRBV18
D gene: TRBD2
J gene: TRBJ2-5
clone size: once
CDR3 protein: CASSPGLASQETQYF
CDR3 DNA: TGTGCCAGCTCACCAGGACTAGCCTCCCAAGAGACCCAGTACTTC

V gene: TRBV7-9
D gene: NA
J gene: TRBJ2-6
clone size: NA
CDR3 protein: CASSLAAVSGANVLTF
CDR3 DNA: TGTGCCAGCAGCTTAGCGGCCGTCTCTGGGGCCAACGTCCTGACTTTC

V gene: TRBV25-1
D gene: NA
J gene: TRBJ2-1
clone size: NA
CDR3 protein: CASSESPSILYNEQFF
CDR3 DNA: TGTGCCAGCAGTGAATCACCGTCTATCCTTTACAATGAGCAGTTCTTC

V gene: TRBV7-6
D gene: NA
J gene: TRBJ1-1
clone size: NA
CDR3 protein: CASSFRDATEAFF
CDR3 DNA: TGTGCCAGCAGCTTCCGGGACGCAACTGAAGCTTTCTTT

V gene: TRBV4-1
D gene: NA
J gene: TRBJ2-2
clone size: NA
CDR3 protein: CASSHLGHQEGELFF
CDR3 DNA: TGCGCCAGCAGCCACCTCGGGCACCAAGAAGGGGAGCTGTTTTTT

V gene: TRBV5-4
D gene: TRBD2
J gene: TRBJ2-1
clone size: NA
CDR3 protein: CASSDPSGSSYNEQFF
CDR3 DNA: TGTGCCAGCAGCGACCCAAGCGGGAGCTCCTACAATGAGCAGTTCTTC

V gene: TRBV5-1
D gene: TRBD1
J gene: TRBJ1-2
clone size: NA
CDR3 protein: CASSYTPGQGGGYTF
CDR3 DNA: TGCGCCAGCAGCTATACACCGGGACAGGGGGGTGGCTACACCTTC

V gene: TRBV14
D gene: TRBD1
J gene: TRBJ1-2
clone size: few
CDR3 protein: CASSPTGAGANYGYTF
CDR3 DNA: TGTGCCAGCAGCCCCACAGGGGCTGGAGCTAACTATGGCTACACCTTC

V gene: TRBV5-1
D gene: NA
J gene: TRBJ2-6
clone size: NA
CDR3 protein: CASSWDAFSGANVLTF
CDR3 DNA: TGCGCCAGCAGCTGGGACGCCTTCTCTGGGGCCAACGTCCTGACTTTC

V gene: TRBV9
D gene: TRBD1
J gene: TRBJ2-7
clone size: NA
CDR3 protein: CASSAWDSPYEQYF
CDR3 DNA: TGTGCCAGCAGCGCCTGGGACAGCCCCTACGAGCAGTACTTC

V gene: TRBV2
D gene: NA
J gene: TRBJ2-1
clone size: NA
CDR3 protein: CASKDSRGIEQFF
CDR3 DNA: TGTGCCAGCAAGGACTCACGCGGTATAGAGCAGTTCTTC

V gene: TRBV18
D gene: TRBD1
J gene: TRBJ2-3
clone size: NA
CDR3 protein: CASSPAGGVWARTDTQYF
CDR3 DNA: TGTGCCAGCTCACCGGCAGGGGGCGTGTGGGCTCGCACAGATACGCAGTATTTT

V gene: TRBV6-1
D gene: NA
J gene: TRBJ1-1
clone size: NA
CDR3 protein: CASSEVQLTEAFF
CDR3 DNA: TGTGCCAGCAGTGAAGTTCAGCTCACTGAAGCTTTCTTT

V gene: TRBV29-1
D gene: NA
J gene: TRBJ2-5
clone size: NA
CDR3 protein: CSVDTGLQETQYF
CDR3 DNA: TGCAGCGTTGATACGGGCCTACAAGAGACCCAGTACTTC